This T cell receptor (beta chain) emerged from a study of prognosis after radiotherapy for stage I lung cancer. Amplification of TCR beta CDR3 from genomic DNA used two-round multiplex PCR. It was primers specific to each TRBV and TRBJ gene that first-round PCR used. TCRdb re-derived calls from the multiplex PCR reads in MiXCR, one entry per CDR3 protein. The table shows about 22,000 distinct CDR3 sequences, with roughly 39% occurring only once. From germline, CDR1 is MNHEY and CDR2 SMNVEV (reference sequence). The CDR3 sequence is 15 residues long. V lost 6 bases and J 1 base, leaving 15 bases between the germline ends.

The sample in question was PBMCs, obtained before or after stereotactic body radiation therapy (not recorded which). The chain links TRBV27 to TRBJ1-1; weak D call: TRBD1 (5 bases). The clonotype was recovered from a donor over 45 with non-small cell lung cancer. CDR3 loop: CASRRMGPSNTEAFF. CDR3 sequence (DNA): TGTGCCAGCAGGCGAATGGGACCTTCGAACACTGAAGCTTTCTTT.